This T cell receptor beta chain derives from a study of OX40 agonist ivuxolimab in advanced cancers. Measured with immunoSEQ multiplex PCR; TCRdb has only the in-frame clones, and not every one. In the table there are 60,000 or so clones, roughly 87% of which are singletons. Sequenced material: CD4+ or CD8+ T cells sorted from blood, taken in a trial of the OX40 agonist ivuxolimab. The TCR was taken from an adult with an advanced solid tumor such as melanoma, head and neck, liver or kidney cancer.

CDR3 sequence (DNA): TGTGCCAGCAGCGTATTTGTCACTAGCGGGAACACCGGGGAGCTGTTTTTT. Residues: CASSVFVTSGNTGELFF. The V gene is TRBV9, the J gene TRBJ2-2; 8 positions agree with TRBD2. The CDR3 is 17 amino acids. The V gene end was trimmed by 1 base and the J gene end by 1 base; junction bases not matched to a gene: 6. Per germline, CDR1 SGDLS and CDR2 YYNGEE.